This record concerns one T cell receptor (beta chain) sequence. Antigen specificity is unknown. Trimming cost V 11 bases and J 0 bases, with 22 bases left between them. The V gene's germline CDR1 is LNHDA and CDR2 SQIVND (reference sequence). The CDR3 loop spans 17 amino acids. Sequencing was performed with immunoSEQ multiplex PCR; in TCRdb, only in-frame clones are kept and a portion is missing. The sample lists some 140,000 clones; 70% to 90% were seen once. This record comes from a study of cytomegalovirus exposure and HLA in healthy donors. The study's findings and limits: TCR clusters originating in the first cohort tended to co-occur in the roughly 120 validation repertoires, according to a later analysis. The study listed under 200 cytomegalovirus-associated TCR beta chains. Researchers reported that three CMV-associated chains were confirmed in vitro as CMV antigen-specific.

Sequencing was carried out using PBMCs. The receptor was isolated from a human donor in good health. The V gene is TRBV19, the J gene TRBJ2-2; no reliable D call. In DNA form, the CDR3 reads TGTGCCTCTAACTCCCCCCATAGCCCATCGAACACCGGGGAGCTGTTTTTT. It yields the protein CASNSPHSPSNTGELFF. The full variable domain, rest sourced from reference TRBV19 and TRBJ2-2, is DGGITQSPKYLFRKEGQNVTLSCEQNLNHDAMYWYRQDPGQGLRLIYYSQIVNDFQKGDIAEGYSVSREKKESFPLTVTSAQKNPTAFYLCASNSPHSPSNTGELFFGEGSRLTVL.